This T cell receptor (beta chain) comes out of a study of beta chain features in type 1 diabetes. Sequencing targeted expressed TCRB transcripts, as all isolated RNA had been reverse transcribed. Data came from immunoSEQ multiplex PCR; TCRdb stores just in-frame clones and leaves some out. The data contain about 250,000 clones, 14% of them seen just once; the ten biggest clones take up around 0.03%. Sorting based on CD45RO/CCR7/CD25/CD127/CD95/CD27 separated CD4+ naive, central memory, regulatory and stem cell-like memory cells. The CDR3 runs to 18 residues. The trim removed 0 bases at V and 4 bases at J, leaving 5 bases unmatched. CDR1 is SGHNT, CDR2 YYREEE, per germline (reference sequence).

The TCR sequence derives from a woman aged 40 to 49 in good health. Sequenced sample: naive CD4+ T cells from blood. The chain carries TRBV5-4 and TRBJ2-3; 16 bases fit TRBD2. The CDR3 sequence: CASSLGGTSGGASDTQYF. The CDR3 DNA follows: TGTGCCAGCAGCTTGGGCGGGACTAGCGGGGGGGCATCAGATACGCAGTATTTT.